The 24 T cell receptor beta chains below all came from one sample that was sequenced in a study of OX40 agonist ivuxolimab in advanced cancers. Assay used: immunoSEQ multiplex PCR; TCRdb lists only in-frame clones, some missing. The data show 80,000 to 100,000 clones, with roughly 94% seen just once and roughly 0.5% held by the top ten. The sequences come from CD4+ or CD8+ T cells sorted from blood, collected in a trial of the OX40 agonist ivuxolimab. All receptors derive from an adult with an advanced solid tumor such as melanoma, head and neck, liver or kidney cancer.

The V gene is TRBV7-9, the J gene TRBJ2-7; TRBD2 might be the D (6 bases). V dropped 3 bases and J dropped 4 bases, with 10 bases sitting between them. Per germline, CDR1 SEHNR and CDR2 FQNEAQ (reference sequence). CDR3 length: 13 residues. The CDR3 region has the DNA TGTGCCAGCAGCTTTTGGGGAGGATACGAGCAGTACTTC. Translation gives CASSFWGGYEQYF.

This clone appeared a single time. The J gene is TRBJ1-1, the V gene TRBV5-1; no definite D call. Germline V gives CDR1 SGHRS, CDR2 YFSETQ. The CDR3 extends over 14 amino acids. V was trimmed by 3 bases and J by 1 base, leaving 10 bases between them. The CDR3 DNA is TGCGCCAGCAGCTCCCTGACCACGAACACTGAAGCTTTCTTT. It codes for CASSSLTTNTEAFF. The full variable domain, its missing parts supplied by reference TRBV5-1 and TRBJ1-1, is KAGVTQTPRYLIKTRGQQVTLSCSPISGHRSVSWYQQTPGQGLQFLFEYFSETQRNKGNFPGRFSGRQFSNSRSEMNVSTLELGDSALYLCASSSLTTNTEAFFGQGTRLTVV.

V is TRBV2 and J is TRBJ1-1; possible D gene TRBD1, 5 bases. The CDR3 spans 13 residues. Between the trimmed V and J ends, which lost 11 bases and 1 base, there was a span of 14 bases. Germline V CDR1 and CDR2: SNHLY, FYNNEI. The CDR3 region is CAGGRAGNTEAFF. DNA of the CDR3: TGTGCCGGGGGGAGGGCAGGGAACACTGAAGCTTTCTTT.

The V gene is TRBV7-6, the J gene TRBJ2-2; the D is unclear. Between the trimmed V and J ends, which lost 2 bases and 2 bases, there was a span of 6 bases. The CDR3 is 14 amino acids. Germline V gene sequence: CDR1 SGHVS, CDR2 FNYEAQ. DNA for the CDR3: TGTGCCAGCAGCTTATATACCAACACCGGGGAGCTGTTTTTT. Its protein product is CASSLYTNTGELFF.

This clone was recorded once. The chain couples TRBV15 to TRBJ2-1, with D possibly TRBD1 on 6 matching bases. This CDR3 has 16 residues. V was pared by 0 bases and J by 6 bases, with 15 bases between. Germline lookup yields CDR1 LNHNV and CDR2 YYDKDF (reference sequence). The CDR3 reads CATSRDRSGARNEQFF. CDR3 coding DNA: TGTGCCACCAGCAGAGATCGGTCAGGGGCCCGCAATGAGCAGTTCTTC.

The V and J genes are TRBV5-1 and TRBJ2-3; 13 bases align to TRBD2. V dropped 0 bases and J dropped 5; count of bases not matched to a gene: 9. CDR3 length: 18 residues. Germline loops: CDR1 SGHRS, CDR2 YFSETQ. CDR3 nucleotide sequence: TGCGCCAGCAGCTTGGGTATCGGGACTAGCGGGACCGAAGATACGCAGTATTTT. The encoded protein is CASSLGIGTSGTEDTQYF.

The V call is TRBV7-8, the J call TRBJ2-1; TRBD2 matches 11 bases. V gave up 5 bases and J gave up 0 bases; unmatched junction bases: 6. Germline-derived CDR1 and CDR2 are SGHVS and FQNEAQ. CDR3 size: 17 residues. Here the CDR3 DNA reads TGTGCCAGCAGCCAACGACTAGCGGGGAGCTCCTACAATGAGCAGTTCTTC. This gives the protein CASSQRLAGSSYNEQFF.

The V and J genes are TRBV6-5 and TRBJ1-4, with TRBD1 identical over 7 bases. CDR3 size: 15 residues. CDR1 and CDR2 from the germline V gene are MNHEY and SVGAGI. Unmatched junction bases numbered 5, after V lost 4 bases and J lost 3 bases. The CDR3 DNA is TGTGCCAGCAGTTTTGACAGGGAACCTAATGAAAAACTGTTTTTT. Protein sequence: CASSFDREPNEKLFF.

The chain links TRBV2 to TRBJ2-1; the match to TRBD2 covers 9 bases. The V segment lost 5 bases and the J segment 5 bases; nucleotides outside the gene matches: 13. The CDR3 totals 17 residues. Germline V gives CDR1 SNHLY, CDR2 FYNNEI. The CDR3 loop reads CASSRLAVRVLDNEQFF. The DNA for the CDR3 is TGTGCCAGCAGTAGACTAGCGGTCCGGGTACTTGACAATGAGCAGTTCTTC.

The chain combines TRBV12-2 with TRBJ1-5; the table names TRBD1, a call not compared with the DNA. TRBV12-2 is recorded as a pseudogene. The CDR3 runs 18 residues. The CDR3 here is CASRLGVNRDRDCQPQHF. The DNA of the CDR3 is TGTGCAAGTCGCTTAGGAGTTAACCGGGACAGGGATTGTCAGCCCCAGCATTTT.

This chain joins TRBV12-5 and TRBJ2-6; a possible D gene is TRBD1 (5 bases). CDR1 and CDR2 from the germline V gene are LGHNT and FRNRAP. The CDR3 contains 18 residues. Trimming took off 2 bases at V and 0 bases at J, with 14 bases between the two ends. The CDR3 nucleotides read TGTGCTAGTGGTTTGCGACATCAGGGCTTCTCTGGGGCCAACGTCCTGACTTTC. This codes for CASGLRHQGFSGANVLTF.

As concerns this clone: This specimen includes other DNA sequences encoding the same CDR3. This chain connects TRBV14 to TRBJ1-5, with no clear D. V shed 1 base and J shed 4 bases, with 5 bases lying between them. This CDR3 spans 13 amino acids. Per germline, CDR1 SGHDN and CDR2 FVKESK. CDR3 coding DNA: TGTGCCAGCAGCCAAGGTCCGAATCAGCCCCAGCATTTT. Translated: CASSQGPNQPQHF.

This chain joins TRBV7-6 and TRBJ2-7; D gene uncertain. Trimming took off 11 bases at V and 2 bases at J, with 13 bases between the two ends. Germline V gives CDR1 SGHVS, CDR2 FNYEAQ. This CDR3 is 12 amino acids long. The CDR3 is CAASYGTYEQYF. The CDR3, as DNA: TGTGCCGCATCCTACGGAACCTACGAGCAGTACTTC. The full variable domain, with the rest looked up from reference TRBV7-6 and TRBJ2-7, is GAGVSQSPRYKVTKRGQDVALRCDPISGHVSLYWYRQALGQGPEFLTYFNYEAQQDKSGLPNDRFSAERPEGSISTLTIQRTEQRDSAMYRCAASYGTYEQYFGPGTRLTVT.

In the case of this clone: A much larger clone differs by one base, so this may be a read error. The chain carries TRBV6-6 and TRBJ2-5; weak D call: TRBD2 (5 bases). Germline V gene lookup returns CDR1 MNHNY and CDR2 SVGAGI (reference sequence). This CDR3 is built from 14 residues. The CDR3 coding sequence is TGTGCCAGCAGTTACAGAGGGTTCGCAGAGGCCCAGTACTTC. Its translation is CASSYRGFAEAQYF.

This rearrangement joins TRBV2 to TRBJ2-7, with TRBD1 as a possible D gene (5 bases). CDR1 SNHLY and CDR2 FYNNEI come from the germline V gene. Trimming took 6 bases from V and 3 from J, leaving 15 bases between them. The CDR3 totals 14 residues. The CDR3 DNA reads TGTGCCAGCAGCGAAAATGGCAGGGTCTACGAGCAGTACTTC. This encodes CASSENGRVYEQYF.

The rearrangement uses TRBV5-8 and TRBJ1-2; possibly TRBD1 for D (6 bases). Trimming pared 3 bases from V and 8 bases from J, leaving 11 bases between. Germline CDR1 is SGHTS and CDR2 is YDEGEE. This CDR3 comprises 12 residues. The CDR3 is CASSSTGRGYTF. CDR3 bases: TGTGCCAGCAGCTCCACAGGGCGGGGCTACACCTTC.

This clone was found once. The rearrangement links TRBV6-5 to TRBJ1-4; 8 nucleotides agree with TRBD1. This CDR3 spans 15 amino acids. Trimming at V came to 6 bases and at J to 3 bases, leaving 6 bases not matched to a gene. Germline lookup yields CDR1 MNHEY and CDR2 SVGAGI. CDR3 sequence (DNA): TGTGCCAGCAGCGGCTCGACAGGGGCTAATGAAAAACTGTTTTTT. Translating gives CASSGSTGANEKLFF.

The V gene is TRBV6-5, the J gene TRBJ2-7; the match to TRBD1 covers 7 bases. The CDR3 covers 15 residues. J was trimmed by 1 base and V by 7 bases; bases with no gene match: 10. Germline V gene sequence: CDR1 MNHEY, CDR2 SVGAGI. CDR3 loop: CASTFEQGRSYEQYF. The CDR3 DNA is TGTGCCAGCACTTTTGAACAGGGGAGATCCTACGAGCAGTACTTC.

The chain carries TRBV10-3 and TRBJ1-1; D is uncertain. Trimming took 6 bases from V and 1 from J, leaving 12 bases between them. CDR3 length: 14 residues. CDR1 and CDR2 from the germline V gene are ENHRY and SYGVKD. CDR3 coding DNA: TGTGCCATCAGGGGAGACCGGGAGAACACTGAAGCTTTCTTT. It is translated as CAIRGDRENTEAFF.

CDR3 coding DNA: TGTGCCATCAGTGAGTCGAGGGTCCGGGAGACCCAGTACTTC. It translates to CAISESRVRETQYF. The rearrangement uses TRBV10-3 and TRBJ2-5, with D maybe TRBD2 (5 bases). Germline V gives CDR1 ENHRY, CDR2 SYGVKD. V was cut by 0 bases and J by 5 bases, with 10 bases left in between. This CDR3 has 14 amino acids.

V usage is TRBV25-1 and J usage is TRBJ1-5, with no clear D. The V and J ends lost 4 bases and 9 bases respectively, with 13 bases between them. Looked up from germline, CDR1 is MGHDK and CDR2 is SYGVNS. CDR3 length equals 13 residues. The CDR3: CASSARDSGPQHF. DNA for the CDR3: TGTGCCAGCAGTGCCCGGGATTCGGGGCCCCAGCATTTT. The full variable domain, its missing parts supplied by reference TRBV25-1 and TRBJ1-5, is EADIYQTPRYLVIGTGKKITLECSQTMGHDKMYWYQQDPGMELHLIHYSYGVNSTEKGDLSSESTVSRIRTEHFPLTLESARPSHTSQYLCASSARDSGPQHFGDGTRLSIL.

This sequence joins TRBV6-1 and TRBJ1-1, with D hard to call. Deletions cut 6 bases from V and 6 bases from J, with 14 bases between. The CDR3 consists of 13 residues. Germline-derived CDR1 and CDR2 are MNHNS and SASEGT. CDR3 bases: TGTGCCAGCAGAGATTTTGTGTCAGCTGAAGCTTTCTTT. Protein product: CASRDFVSAEAFF.

This chain links TRBV5-1 with TRBJ2-5; 8 bases fit TRBD1. Trimming took 4 bases from V and 2 from J; bases not matched to a gene: 19. There are 19 residues in the CDR3. Germline assignment: CDR1 SGHRS and CDR2 YFSETQ. Here the CDR3 reads CASSLRPRGRIAGQETQYF. Written as DNA, the CDR3 is TGCGCCAGCAGCCTACGACCCAGGGGGCGCATTGCCGGACAAGAGACCCAGTACTTC.

The gene calls are TRBV4-1 and TRBJ1-5, with D possibly matching TRBD1 (6 bases). The CDR3 extends over 18 amino acids. V dropped 1 base and J dropped 6 bases, with 22 bases sitting between them. Germline CDR1 reads MGHRA; CDR2 reads YSYEKL. The chain's CDR3 is CASSQATPQQGWVQPQHF. The CDR3 bases are TGCGCCAGCAGCCAAGCTACCCCCCAACAGGGATGGGTTCAGCCCCAGCATTTT.